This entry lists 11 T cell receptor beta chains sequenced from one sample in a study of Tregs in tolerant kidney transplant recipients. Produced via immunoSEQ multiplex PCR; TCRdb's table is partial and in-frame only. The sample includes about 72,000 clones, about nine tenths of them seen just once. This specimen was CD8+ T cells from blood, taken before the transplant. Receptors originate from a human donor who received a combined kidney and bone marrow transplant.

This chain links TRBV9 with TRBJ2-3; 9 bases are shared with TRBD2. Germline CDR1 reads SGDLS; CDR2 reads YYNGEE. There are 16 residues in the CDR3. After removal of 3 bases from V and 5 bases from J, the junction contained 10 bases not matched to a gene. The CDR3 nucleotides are TGTGCCAGCAGCGGAGAGGGCGGGGGGGCTATAGATACGCAGTATTTT. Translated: CASSGEGGGAIDTQYF. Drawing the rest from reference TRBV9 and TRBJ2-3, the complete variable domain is DSGVTQTPKHLITATGQRVTLRCSPRSGDLSVYWYQQSLDQGLQFLIQYYNGEERAKGNILERFSAQQFPDLHSELNLSSLELGDSALYFCASSGEGGGAIDTQYFGPGTRLTVL.

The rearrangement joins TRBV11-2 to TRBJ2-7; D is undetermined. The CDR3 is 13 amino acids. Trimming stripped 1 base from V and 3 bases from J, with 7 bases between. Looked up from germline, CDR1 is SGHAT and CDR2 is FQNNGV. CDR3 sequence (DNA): TGTGCCAGCAGCTTAGTATATAACTACGAGCAGTACTTC. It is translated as CASSLVYNYEQYF.

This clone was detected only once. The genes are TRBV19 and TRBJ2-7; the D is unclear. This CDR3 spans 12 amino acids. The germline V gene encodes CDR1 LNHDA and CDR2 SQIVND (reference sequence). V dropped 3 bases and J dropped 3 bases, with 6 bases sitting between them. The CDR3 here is CASSIAGYEQYF. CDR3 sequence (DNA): TGTGCCAGTAGTATTGCAGGCTACGAGCAGTACTTC.

CDR3 nucleotide sequence: TGTGCCAGCAGCCAAGCTAGGGGCTACAATGAGCAGTTCTTC. Translating gives CASSQARGYNEQFF. The chain uses TRBV14 and TRBJ2-1, with D tentatively TRBD1 (5 bases). Trimming removed 1 base from V and 3 bases from J, with 7 bases in between. The CDR3 totals 14 residues. The germline V gene has CDR1 SGHDN and CDR2 FVKESK.

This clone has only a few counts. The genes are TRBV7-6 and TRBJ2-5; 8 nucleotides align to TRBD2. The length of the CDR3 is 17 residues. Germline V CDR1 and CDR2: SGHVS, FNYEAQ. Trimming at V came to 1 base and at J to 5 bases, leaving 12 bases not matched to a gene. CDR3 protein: CASSLGLAGSLGETQYF. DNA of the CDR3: TGTGCCAGCAGCTTAGGGCTAGCGGGCTCCTTGGGGGAGACCCAGTACTTC.

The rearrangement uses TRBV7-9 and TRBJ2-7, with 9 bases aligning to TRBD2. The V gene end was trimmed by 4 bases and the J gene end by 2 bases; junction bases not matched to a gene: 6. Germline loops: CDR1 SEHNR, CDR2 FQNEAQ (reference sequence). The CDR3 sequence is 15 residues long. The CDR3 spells CASSSLAGTTYEQYF. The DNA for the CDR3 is TGTGCCAGCAGCTCCCTAGCGGGAACCACCTACGAGCAGTACTTC.

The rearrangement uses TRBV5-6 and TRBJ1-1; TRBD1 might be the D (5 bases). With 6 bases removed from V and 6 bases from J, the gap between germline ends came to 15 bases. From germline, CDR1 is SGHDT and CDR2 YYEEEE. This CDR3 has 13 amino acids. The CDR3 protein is CASTGPGVPEAFF. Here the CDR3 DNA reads TGTGCCAGCACCGGGCCGGGGGTCCCTGAAGCTTTCTTT.

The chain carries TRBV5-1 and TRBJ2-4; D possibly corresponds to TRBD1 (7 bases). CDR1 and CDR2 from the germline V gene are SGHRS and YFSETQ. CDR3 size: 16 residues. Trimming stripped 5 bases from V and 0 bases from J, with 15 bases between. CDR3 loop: CASREGQLIAKNIQYF. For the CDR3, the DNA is TGCGCCAGCAGGGAGGGACAGTTGATAGCCAAAAACATTCAGTACTTC.

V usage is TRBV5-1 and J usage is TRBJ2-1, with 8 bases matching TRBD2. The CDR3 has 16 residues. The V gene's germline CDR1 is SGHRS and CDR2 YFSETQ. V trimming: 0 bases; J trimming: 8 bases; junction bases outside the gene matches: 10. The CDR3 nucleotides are TGCGCCAGCAGCTTGGTAGCGGGACTTTTAAAGGATGAGCAGTTCTTC. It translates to CASSLVAGLLKDEQFF.

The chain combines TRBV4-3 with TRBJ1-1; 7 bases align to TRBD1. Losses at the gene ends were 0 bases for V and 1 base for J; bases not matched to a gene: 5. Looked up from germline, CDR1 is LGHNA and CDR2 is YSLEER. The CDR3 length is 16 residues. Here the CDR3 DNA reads TGCGCCAGCAGCCAAGATCGACAGGGATGGAACACTGAAGCTTTCTTT. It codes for CASSQDRQGWNTEAFF.

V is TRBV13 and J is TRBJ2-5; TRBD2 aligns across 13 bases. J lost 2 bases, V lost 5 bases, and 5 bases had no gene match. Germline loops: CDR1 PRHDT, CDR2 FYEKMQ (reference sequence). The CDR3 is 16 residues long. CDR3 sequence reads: CASSPQTSGGQETQYF. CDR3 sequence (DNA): TGTGCCAGCAGCCCACAGACTAGCGGGGGGCAAGAGACCCAGTACTTC.